These 8 T cell receptor beta chains share one sample of origin, sequenced in a study of regulatory T cells in long-lasting Graves disease. Time point reported: persistent/refractory GD, antithyroid drugs over 5 years with positive TRAb. Isolated PBMC RNA provided the starting material for the TCR library. HTBI primers from iRepertoire and Arm-PCR of CDR3 regions yielded the TCR beta libraries. Each CDR3 protein is one row after TCRdb ran MiXCR on the multiplex PCR reads. Among 400,000 to 450,000 distinct CDR3 sequences listed, 23% were seen once. The material sequenced was peripheral blood mononuclear cells (PBMCs), taken when the disease was refractory, from a patient treated with antithyroid drugs. These receptors all come from a female donor with Graves disease.

The J gene is TRBJ2-1, the V gene TRBV7-9; TRBD2 matches at 8 bases. Germline V CDR1 and CDR2: SEHNR, FQNEAQ (reference sequence). With 2 bases clipped from V and 4 bases from J, the junction kept 10 bases outside the gene matches. The CDR3 is made up of 17 amino acids. CDR3 residues: CASSLLLNSGEYNEQFF. CDR3 sequence (DNA): TGTGCCAGCAGCTTATTACTAAATAGCGGGGAGTACAATGAGCAGTTCTTC.

This clonotype was recorded a few times. The chain is built from TRBV6-2 or TRBV6-3 and TRBJ2-7; 8 nucleotides line up with TRBD2. The germline V gene has CDR1 MNHEY and CDR2 SVGEGT. Germline trimming cut 6 bases from V and 6 bases from J; bases unmatched to any gene: 16. This CDR3 region has 16 residues. The CDR3 region is CASSQLGPTGGAEQYF. The CDR3 DNA reads TGTGCCAGCAGCCAGTTGGGCCCCACGGGAGGGGCCGAGCAGTACTTC.

V usage is TRBV28 and J usage is TRBJ2-4; a possible D gene is TRBD1 (5 bases). The end of the DNA aligns better with TRBJ2-1, so the J call may be wrong. This CDR3 comprises 15 residues. Germline V gene lookup returns CDR1 MDHEN and CDR2 SYDVKM. The CDR3 bases are TGTGCCAGCAGTTTAGCCAGGGTTTTCCCAGGTGAGCAGTTCTTC. Translated, it gives CASSLARVFPGEQFF.

This clonotype was counted at least ten times. This rearrangement joins TRBV6-5 to TRBJ1-1, with D uncertain. The CDR3 runs 13 residues. CDR1 is MNHEY, CDR2 SVGAGI, per germline. Between the trimmed V and J ends, which lost 3 bases and 4 bases, there was a span of 9 bases. This CDR3 is CASSYTVGTEAFF. The CDR3 coding sequence is TGTGCCAGCAGTTATACGGTCGGCACTGAAGCTTTCTTT.

The chain links TRBV5-6 to TRBJ2-7; the D gene could be TRBD1 or TRBD2 (5 bases each). Trimming pared 4 bases from V and 3 bases from J, leaving 23 bases between. This CDR3 contains 17 residues. Germline V CDR1 and CDR2: SGHDT, YYEEEE. This CDR3 reads CASSPPEDRDGFYEQYF. DNA for the CDR3: TGTGCCAGCAGCCCTCCGGAGGACCGGGACGGGTTCTACGAGCAGTACTTC.

In its sample, this clonotype was seen a few times. The chain employs TRBV11-2 and TRBJ2-7, with TRBD2 identical over 8 bases. The germline CDR1 and CDR2 sequences are SGHAT and FQNNGV. The CDR3 runs 16 residues. Trimming took 5 bases from V and 4 from J; bases not matched to a gene: 13. The CDR3 coding sequence is TGTGCCAGCAGCCAAGAAACGAGCGGGAGTGGGTACGAGCAGTACTTC. Its protein product is CASSQETSGSGYEQYF.

This clonotype was detected only a few times. The chain combines TRBV5-1 with TRBJ1-1; a weak D match, TRBD1 (6 bases). Germline CDR1 is SGHRS and CDR2 is YFSETQ. CDR3 size: 13 residues. With 7 bases removed from V and 3 bases from J, the gap between germline ends came to 13 bases. The CDR3 DNA is TGCGCCAGCCACAGGGATTGGGACACTGAAGCTTTCTTT. Translation gives CASHRDWDTEAFF.

This clonotype has ten or more counts. The chain links TRBV28 to TRBJ2-7, with 9 bases identical to TRBD2. This CDR3 spans 14 amino acids. CDR1 and CDR2 from the germline V gene are MDHEN and SYDVKM. V shed 4 bases, J shed 1 base, and the junction held 2 bases outside the gene matches. The CDR3, as DNA: TGTGCCAGCAGTTCTAGCGGGACTTCCTACGAGCAGTACTTC. Translating gives CASSSSGTSYEQYF. Supplemented by reference TRBV28 and TRBJ2-7, the full variable domain reads DVKVTQSSRYLVKRTGEKVFLECVQDMDHENMFWYRQDPGLGLRLIYFSYDVKMKEKGDIPEGYSVSREKKERFSLILESASTNQTSMYLCASSSSGTSYEQYFGPGTRLTVT.